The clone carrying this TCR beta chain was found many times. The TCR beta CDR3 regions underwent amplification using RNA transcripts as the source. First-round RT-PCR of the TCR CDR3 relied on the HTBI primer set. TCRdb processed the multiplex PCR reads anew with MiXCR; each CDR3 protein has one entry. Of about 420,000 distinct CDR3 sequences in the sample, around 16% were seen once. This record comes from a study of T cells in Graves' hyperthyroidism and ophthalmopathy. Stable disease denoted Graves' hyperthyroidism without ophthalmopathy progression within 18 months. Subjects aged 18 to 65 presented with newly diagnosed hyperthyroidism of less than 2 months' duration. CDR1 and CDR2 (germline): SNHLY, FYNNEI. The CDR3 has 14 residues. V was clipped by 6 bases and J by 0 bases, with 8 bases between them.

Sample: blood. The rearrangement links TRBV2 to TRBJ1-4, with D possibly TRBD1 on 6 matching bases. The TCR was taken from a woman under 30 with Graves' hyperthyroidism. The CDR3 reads CASSDRTTNEKLFF. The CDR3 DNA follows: TGTGCCAGCAGCGACAGGACAACTAATGAAAAACTGTTTTTT.